The clone carrying this T cell receptor beta chain was detected only a few times. What it binds is unknown. In the authors' methods: The study took CDR3 differences across clinicopathological groups and made a distant-metastasis classifier for papillary thyroid cancer from them. TCRdb reprocessed the PCR reads using MiXCR. The V and J calls follow TCRdb's processing rather than the paper's. There are approximately 8,000 clones in the sample; less than 35% occur only once, and approximately 40% lies in the top ten. The CDR3 contains 14 residues. Germline values: CDR1 DFQATT, CDR2 SNEGSKA (reference sequence). V lost 6 bases, J lost 2 bases, and 15 bases lay in between. This specimen belongs to a study of metastatic and nonmetastatic thyroid tumors. Across the study: Repertoire data that came from the blood and tumor or nodule tissue of malignant and benign thyroid patients were compared.

Overall study results and limits: According to reports, the diversity of TCR beta was significantly higher in malignant thyroid tumors than in benign nodules, and this held in both blood and tumor samples.

Thyroid surgery took place with no prior treatment in any patient. The sample taken for sequencing was tumor tissue. This TCR was recovered from a male donor with papillary thyroid cancer or a benign thyroid nodule (not recorded which). Some clones in this sample may be carry-over from other donors' samples. The chain recombines TRBV20-1 with TRBJ2-3; D is uncertain. For the CDR3, the DNA is TGCAGTGCCCCACGGACGGCTAACACAGATACGCAGTATTTT. Protein product: CSAPRTANTDTQYF.